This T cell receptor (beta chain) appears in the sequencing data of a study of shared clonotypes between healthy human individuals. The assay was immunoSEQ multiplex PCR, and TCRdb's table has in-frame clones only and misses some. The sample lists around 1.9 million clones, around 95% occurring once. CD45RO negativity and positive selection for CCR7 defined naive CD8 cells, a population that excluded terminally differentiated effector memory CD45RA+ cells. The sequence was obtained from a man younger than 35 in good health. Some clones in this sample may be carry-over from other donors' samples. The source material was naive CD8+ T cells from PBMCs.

CDR3 sequence reads: CATSRDRSRNQPQHF. In DNA, the CDR3 is TGTGCCACCAGCAGAGACAGGTCGAGAAATCAGCCCCAGCATTTT. The chain combines TRBV15 with TRBJ1-5; D unclear. The ends were cut back, 0 bases at V and 4 bases at J, with 10 bases in the middle. The CDR3 totals 15 residues. CDR1 and CDR2 from the germline V gene are LNHNV and YYDKDF (reference sequence). Full variable domain (missing parts from reference TRBV15 and TRBJ1-5): DAMVIQNPRYQVTQFGKPVTLSCSQTLNHNVMYWYQQKSSQAPKLLFHYYDKDFNNEADTPDNFQSRRPNTSFCFLDIRSPGLGDTAMYLCATSRDRSRNQPQHFGDGTRLSIL.